A single sample gave rise to the 27 T cell receptor beta chains below, sequenced in a study of blood T cell repertoires in COVID-19. Produced via immunoSEQ multiplex PCR; TCRdb's table is partial and in-frame only. Of approximately 130,000 clones listed, roughly 86% were seen once; the top ten hold about 13%. The sequencing input was peripheral blood. Receptor source: a human donor in a cohort sampled during active COVID-19.

The gene calls are TRBV3-1 (or the pseudogene TRBV3-2) and TRBJ2-1; weak D call: TRBD2 (6 bases). V was clipped by 5 bases and J by 2 bases, with 19 bases between them. The CDR3 sequence is 17 residues long. Looked up from germline, CDR1 is LGHDT and CDR2 is YNNKEL (reference sequence). The CDR3 DNA reads TGTGCCAGCAGCAAACGCCCCGGGACTGAAACCTACAATGAGCAGTTCTTC. This gives the protein CASSKRPGTETYNEQFF.

The chain employs TRBV11-2 and TRBJ1-3; D ambiguous. V shed 9 bases and J shed 0 bases, with 18 bases lying between them. Germline-derived CDR1 and CDR2 are SGHAT and FQNNGV. The CDR3 runs 16 residues. Here the CDR3 reads CASKRGGPNSGNTIYF. CDR3 nucleotide sequence: TGTGCCAGTAAACGGGGAGGGCCAAACTCTGGAAACACCATATATTTT.

J is TRBJ2-1 and V is TRBV5-4, with a weak D call TRBD2 (6 bases). The CDR3 runs to 16 residues. The V end was cut by 4 bases, the J end by 0 bases, with 14 bases between. The germline gives CDR1 SGHNT, CDR2 YYREEE (reference sequence). In DNA, the CDR3 is TGTGCCAGCAGCGGGGGGACGCAGGGCTCCTACAATGAGCAGTTCTTC. Translation: CASSGGTQGSYNEQFF.

The chain employs TRBV6-2 or TRBV6-3 and TRBJ1-6; TRBD1 agrees at 8 bases. The germline V gene has CDR1 MNHEY and CDR2 SVGEGT. The CDR3 is made up of 15 amino acids. The ends lost 4 bases at V and 8 bases at J; junction bases unmatched: 7. The CDR3 loop is CASSFPRDRYSPLHF. CDR3 nucleotide sequence: TGTGCCAGCAGTTTCCCCCGGGACAGGTATTCACCCCTCCACTTT.

The rearrangement uses TRBV15 and TRBJ2-7, with 11 bases aligning to TRBD2. With 3 bases clipped from V and 3 bases from J, the junction kept 7 bases outside the gene matches. The CDR3 is made up of 16 amino acids. Germline-derived CDR1 and CDR2 are LNHNV and YYDKDF (reference sequence). The CDR3 protein is CATSSLSGGAFYEQYF. For the CDR3, the DNA is TGTGCCACCAGCAGCCTTAGCGGGGGGGCCTTCTACGAGCAGTACTTC.

This rearrangement joins TRBV19 to TRBJ2-7, with a tentative D call TRBD2 (6 bases). Germline V CDR1 and CDR2: LNHDA, SQIVND (reference sequence). This CDR3 spans 13 amino acids. The V and J ends lost 5 bases and 0 bases respectively, with 8 bases between them. CDR3 nucleotides: TGTGCCAGTAGTGGGGGGAGCTCCTACGAGCAGTACTTC. Its protein is CASSGGSSYEQYF.

The CDR3 here is CASSASTGVSNQPQHF. Written as DNA, the CDR3 is TGTGCCAGCAGTGCGTCGACAGGGGTCAGCAATCAGCCCCAGCATTTT. The rearrangement joins TRBV6-2 or TRBV6-3 to TRBJ1-5; 8 bases match TRBD1. V lost 5 bases to trimming and J lost 1 base; unmatched junction nucleotides: 7. The germline gives CDR1 MNHEY, CDR2 SVGEGT. The length of the CDR3 is 16 residues.

This rearrangement joins TRBV7-9 to TRBJ2-7; maybe TRBD1 (5 bases). Trimming stripped 6 bases from V and 6 bases from J, with 21 bases between. Per germline, CDR1 SEHNR and CDR2 FQNEAQ (reference sequence). This CDR3 region has 15 residues. DNA of the CDR3: TGTGCCAGCAGTCTTACGGCAGGGAAGTACGGCGAGCAGTACTTC. This codes for CASSLTAGKYGEQYF.

This rearrangement joins TRBV2 to TRBJ1-2, with TRBD1 identical over 9 bases. J gave up 1 base and V 2 bases, and 8 bases lay outside the gene matches. The CDR3 runs 17 residues. Germline assignment: CDR1 SNHLY and CDR2 FYNNEI. The CDR3 sequence is CASSEWSGTGFNYGYTF. In DNA, the CDR3 is TGTGCCAGCAGTGAATGGTCCGGGACAGGGTTTAACTATGGCTACACCTTC.

The J gene is TRBJ1-1, the V gene TRBV27; TRBD1 aligns across 9 bases. V lost 5 bases, J lost 1 base, and 8 bases stayed unmatched. The CDR3 has 16 amino acids. The V gene's germline CDR1 is MNHEY and CDR2 SMNVEV (reference sequence). The CDR3 DNA reads TGTGCCAGCAGTCCATGGGACAGGGTGCGGAACACTGAAGCTTTCTTT. Translated: CASSPWDRVRNTEAFF.

Only one count was recorded for this clone. The chain recombines TRBV7-6 with TRBJ1-5; the match to TRBD1 covers 9 bases. Trimming removed 2 bases from V and 9 bases from J; junction bases left unmatched: 11. This CDR3 comprises 16 residues. Germline values: CDR1 SGHVS, CDR2 FNYEAQ. The DNA for the CDR3 is TGTGCCAGCAGCTTACAACAGGGGGCGGCCGATGGGCCCCAGCATTTT. It specifies CASSLQQGAADGPQHF.

V usage is TRBV4-1 and J usage is TRBJ2-7, with TRBD1 matching 9 bases. V lost 4 bases, J lost 5 bases, and 6 bases stayed unmatched. The germline V gene encodes CDR1 MGHRA and CDR2 YSYEKL. The CDR3 consists of 14 residues. The CDR3 region has the DNA TGCGCCAGCAGCCCGGGACAGGGTCCCCACGAGCAGTACTTC. It translates to CASSPGQGPHEQYF.

The rearrangement links TRBV18 to TRBJ1-4; D uncertain. This CDR3 spans 14 amino acids. Per the germline V gene, CDR1 is KGHSH and CDR2 is LQKENI. Trimming shortened V by 3 bases and J by 3 bases, and 8 bases separated the two germline ends. Here the CDR3 DNA reads TGTGCCAGCTCACCCCGGGGAGCTAATGAAAAACTGTTTTTT. Amino acid sequence: CASSPRGANEKLFF.

This clone was found a few times. The V call is TRBV7-3, the J call TRBJ2-3, with 9 bases identical to TRBD2. V lost 4 bases to trimming and J lost 6 bases; unmatched junction nucleotides: 5. Germline V gene data show CDR1 as SGHTA and CDR2 as FQGTGA. This CDR3 has 14 residues. CDR3 nucleotide sequence: TGTGCCAGCAGCTCCAGCGGGGGGACGGATACGCAGTATTTT. It specifies CASSSSGGTDTQYF.

The rearrangement uses TRBV3-1 (or the pseudogene TRBV3-2) and TRBJ2-1; the match to TRBD1 covers 7 bases. The length of the CDR3 is 17 residues. Trimming took 5 bases from V and 1 from J; bases not matched to a gene: 11. CDR1 and CDR2 (germline): LGHDT, YNNKEL (reference sequence). The CDR3: CASSRTGTALSYNEQFF. DNA for the CDR3: TGTGCCAGCAGCAGGACAGGCACGGCGTTATCCTACAATGAGCAGTTCTTC.

J is TRBJ1-2 and V is TRBV6-5, with 7 bases lining up with TRBD1. CDR3 length equals 14 residues. Germline V CDR1 and CDR2: MNHEY, SVGAGI. Trimming cost V 7 bases and J 4 bases; bases outside gene matches: 9. The CDR3 DNA reads TGTGCCAGCACTGGACAGGCAAACTTCTATGGCTACACCTTC. Its translation is CASTGQANFYGYTF.

The V and J genes are TRBV28 and TRBJ2-1; 7 nucleotides align to TRBD2. Germline CDR1 reads MDHEN; CDR2 reads SYDVKM. CDR3 length equals 14 residues. Trimming took 3 bases from V and 12 from J; bases not matched to a gene: 11. The chain's CDR3 is CASSLTGGDRWQFF. CDR3 in DNA: TGTGCCAGCAGTTTGACGGGGGGAGATAGGTGGCAGTTCTTC.

V and J are TRBV20-1 and TRBJ1-1; D unclear. Germline lookup yields CDR1 DFQATT and CDR2 SNEGSKA (reference sequence). Deletions cut 3 bases from V and 0 bases from J, with 8 bases between. This CDR3 has 13 residues. The CDR3 spells CSASEHLNTEAFF. The CDR3 DNA follows: TGCAGTGCTAGTGAACATCTGAACACTGAAGCTTTCTTT.

The chain joins TRBV7-2 to TRBJ1-3, with no clear D. V was trimmed by 5 bases and J by 1 base, leaving 9 bases between them. Germline loops: CDR1 SGHTA, CDR2 FQGNSA. The CDR3 extends over 14 amino acids. CDR3 nucleotide sequence: TGTGCCAGCAGCCAAAGACAATCTGGAAACACCATATATTTT. Encoded protein: CASSQRQSGNTIYF.

The V call is TRBV5-1, the J call TRBJ2-3; 9 positions agree with TRBD1. Germline lookup yields CDR1 SGHRS and CDR2 YFSETQ. Trimming took 3 bases from V and 1 from J; bases not matched to a gene: 6. The CDR3 runs to 16 residues. The CDR3 DNA sequence: TGCGCCAGCAGCTGGACAGGGGCTAGGGGCACAGATACGCAGTATTTT. This gives the protein CASSWTGARGTDTQYF.

This clone showed up just once. The chain joins TRBV30 to TRBJ1-3, with D unresolved. Germline loops: CDR1 GTSNPN, CDR2 SVGIG (reference sequence). V dropped 4 bases and J dropped 0 bases, with 16 bases sitting between them. The CDR3 length is 16 residues. CDR3 nucleotides: TGTGCCTGGAAGGGCGGGTCTATCAGCTCTGGAAACACCATATATTTT. This sequence encodes CAWKGGSISSGNTIYF.

The CDR3 sequence is CASSLTSGGYEQYF. In DNA, the CDR3 is TGCGCCAGCAGCTTGACTAGCGGGGGATACGAGCAGTACTTC. The chain employs TRBV5-1 and TRBJ2-7; 11 positions match TRBD2. The CDR3 is 14 residues long. CDR1 and CDR2 (germline): SGHRS, YFSETQ. The J segment lost 4 bases and the V segment lost 1 base, leaving 1 base of the junction unmatched.

The chain links TRBV5-1 to TRBJ2-3, with 10 positions matching TRBD2. The CDR3 covers 15 residues. Germline CDR1 and CDR2: SGHRS and YFSETQ. V shed 0 bases, J shed 6 bases, and the junction held 4 bases outside the gene matches. CDR3 in amino acids: CASSLDPAGGDTQYF. In DNA form, the CDR3 reads TGCGCCAGCAGCTTGGATCCAGCGGGGGGGGATACGCAGTATTTT.

This clone turned up a few times. The V call is TRBV28, the J call TRBJ2-1; the match to TRBD2 covers 12 bases. CDR3 size: 16 residues. Germline V gene sequence: CDR1 MDHEN, CDR2 SYDVKM. Trimming at V came to 5 bases and at J to 9 bases, leaving 11 bases not matched to a gene. The CDR3 DNA sequence: TGTGCCAGCAGTCTCCTGACTAGCGGGGGTTTTAGTGAGCAGTTCTTC. It specifies CASSLLTSGGFSEQFF. The full variable domain, rest sourced from reference TRBV28 and TRBJ2-1, is DVKVTQSSRYLVKRTGEKVFLECVQDMDHENMFWYRQDPGLGLRLIYFSYDVKMKEKGDIPEGYSVSREKKERFSLILESASTNQTSMYLCASSLLTSGGFSEQFFGPGTRLTVL.

The chain uses TRBV18 and TRBJ1-1, with a possible D match to TRBD1 (6 bases). Germline V gene sequence: CDR1 KGHSH, CDR2 LQKENI. Trimming took off 3 bases at V and 4 bases at J, with 12 bases between the two ends. This CDR3 has 14 residues. This CDR3 reads CASSPYQGSTEAFF. The CDR3 coding sequence is TGTGCCAGCTCACCGTACCAGGGGTCCACTGAAGCTTTCTTT.

The genes are TRBV7-2 and TRBJ2-5, with 7 nucleotides matching TRBD2. The J segment lost 3 bases and the V segment lost 5 bases, leaving 12 bases of the junction unmatched. The CDR3 extends over 16 amino acids. CDR1 SGHTA and CDR2 FQGNSA come from the germline V gene. The CDR3 loop is CASSLHGLGREETQYF. Written as DNA, the CDR3 is TGTGCCAGCAGCCTCCACGGACTAGGGCGGGAAGAGACCCAGTACTTC.

The gene calls are TRBV10-3 and TRBJ1-2; possibly TRBD1 for D (5 bases). CDR1 ENHRY and CDR2 SYGVKD come from the germline V gene. This CDR3 region has 13 residues. The V end was cut by 6 bases, the J end by 3 bases, with 11 bases between. CDR3 region: CAIRLQADYGYTF. CDR3 nucleotides: TGTGCCATCAGGTTACAGGCGGACTATGGCTACACCTTC.